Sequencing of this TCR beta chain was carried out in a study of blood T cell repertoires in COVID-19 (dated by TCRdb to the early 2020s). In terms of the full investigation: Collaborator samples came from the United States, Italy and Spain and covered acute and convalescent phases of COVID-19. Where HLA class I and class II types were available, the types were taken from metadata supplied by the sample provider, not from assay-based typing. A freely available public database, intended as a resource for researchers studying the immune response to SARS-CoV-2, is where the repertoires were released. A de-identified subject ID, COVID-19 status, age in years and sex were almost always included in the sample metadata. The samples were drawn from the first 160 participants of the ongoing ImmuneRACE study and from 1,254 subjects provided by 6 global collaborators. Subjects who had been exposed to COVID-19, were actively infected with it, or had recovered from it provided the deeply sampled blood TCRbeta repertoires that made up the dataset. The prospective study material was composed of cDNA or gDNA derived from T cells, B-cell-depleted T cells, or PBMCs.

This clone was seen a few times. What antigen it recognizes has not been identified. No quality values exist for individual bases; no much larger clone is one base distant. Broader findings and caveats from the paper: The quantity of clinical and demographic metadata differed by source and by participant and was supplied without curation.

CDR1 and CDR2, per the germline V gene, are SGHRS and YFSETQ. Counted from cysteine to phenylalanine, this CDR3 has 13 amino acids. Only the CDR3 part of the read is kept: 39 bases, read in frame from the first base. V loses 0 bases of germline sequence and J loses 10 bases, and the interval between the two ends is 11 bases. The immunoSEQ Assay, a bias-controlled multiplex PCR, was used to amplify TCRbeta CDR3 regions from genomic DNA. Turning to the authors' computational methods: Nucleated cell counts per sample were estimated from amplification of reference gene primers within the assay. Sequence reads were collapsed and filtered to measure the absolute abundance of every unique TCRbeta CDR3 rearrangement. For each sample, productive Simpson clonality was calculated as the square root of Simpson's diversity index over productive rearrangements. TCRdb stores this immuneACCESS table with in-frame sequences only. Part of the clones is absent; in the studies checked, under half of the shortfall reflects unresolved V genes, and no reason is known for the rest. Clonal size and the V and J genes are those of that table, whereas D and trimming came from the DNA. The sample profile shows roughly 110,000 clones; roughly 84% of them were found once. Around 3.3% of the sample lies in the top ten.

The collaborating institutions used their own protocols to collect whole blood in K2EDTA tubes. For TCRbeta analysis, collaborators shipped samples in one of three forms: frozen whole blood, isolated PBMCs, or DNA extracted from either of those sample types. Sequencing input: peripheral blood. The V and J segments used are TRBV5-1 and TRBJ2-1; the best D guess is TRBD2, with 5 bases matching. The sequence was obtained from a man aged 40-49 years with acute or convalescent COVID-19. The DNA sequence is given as TGCGCCAGCAGCTTGGGAGGACTGCGGGAGCAGTTCTTC. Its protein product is CASSLGGLREQFF.